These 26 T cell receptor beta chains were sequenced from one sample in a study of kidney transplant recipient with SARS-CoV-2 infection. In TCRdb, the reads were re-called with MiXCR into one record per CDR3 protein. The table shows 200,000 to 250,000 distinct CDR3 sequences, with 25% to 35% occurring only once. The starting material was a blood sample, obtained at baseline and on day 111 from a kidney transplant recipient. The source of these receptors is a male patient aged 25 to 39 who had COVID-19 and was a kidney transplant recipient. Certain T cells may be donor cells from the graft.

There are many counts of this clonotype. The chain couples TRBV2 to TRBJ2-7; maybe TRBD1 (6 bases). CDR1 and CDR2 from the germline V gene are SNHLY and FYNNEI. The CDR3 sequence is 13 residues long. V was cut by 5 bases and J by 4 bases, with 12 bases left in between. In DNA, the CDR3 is TGTGCCAGCAGTTTGTTGCAGGGGTACGAGCAGTACTTC. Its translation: CASSLLQGYEQYF.

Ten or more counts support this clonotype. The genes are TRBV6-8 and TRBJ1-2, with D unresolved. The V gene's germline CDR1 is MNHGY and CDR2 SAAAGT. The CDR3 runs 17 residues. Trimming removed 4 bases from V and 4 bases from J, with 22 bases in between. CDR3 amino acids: CASSSNTRSRKTYGYTF. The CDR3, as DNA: TGTGCCAGCAGTTCTAACACACGCTCTAGAAAGACCTATGGCTACACCTTC.

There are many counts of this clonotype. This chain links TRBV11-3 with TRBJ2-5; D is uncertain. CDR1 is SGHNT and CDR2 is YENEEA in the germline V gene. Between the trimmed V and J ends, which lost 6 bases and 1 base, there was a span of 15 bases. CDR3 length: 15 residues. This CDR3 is CASSQTRGLQETQYF. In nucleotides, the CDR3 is TGTGCCAGCAGTCAGACCCGAGGTCTCCAAGAGACCCAGTACTTC.

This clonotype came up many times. CDR3 protein: CASSLSCSARKTYGYTF. The CDR3 bases are TGTGCCAGCAGCTTGTCGTGTTCAGCTCGAAAGACCTATGGCTACACCTTC. The J gene is TRBJ1-2, the V gene TRBV7-4, with D uncertain. V was trimmed by 3 bases and J by 4 bases, leaving 21 bases between them. CDR1 and CDR2 from the germline V gene are SGHVT and SQSDAQ. The length of the CDR3 is 17 residues.

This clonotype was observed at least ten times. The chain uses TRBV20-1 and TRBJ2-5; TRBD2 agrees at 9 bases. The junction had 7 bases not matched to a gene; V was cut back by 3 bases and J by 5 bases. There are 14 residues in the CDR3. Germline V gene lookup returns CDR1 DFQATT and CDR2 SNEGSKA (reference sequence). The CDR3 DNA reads TGCAGTGCTAGCCCAGCGGGAGGTTTGGAGACCCAGTACTTC. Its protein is CSASPAGGLETQYF.

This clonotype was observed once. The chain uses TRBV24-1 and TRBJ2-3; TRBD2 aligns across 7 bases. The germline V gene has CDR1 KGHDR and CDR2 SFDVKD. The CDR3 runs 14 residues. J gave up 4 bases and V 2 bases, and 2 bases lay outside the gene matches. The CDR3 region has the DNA TGTGCCACCAGTGATTCCCTAGCGGCAGATACGCAGTATTTT. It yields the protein CATSDSLAADTQYF.

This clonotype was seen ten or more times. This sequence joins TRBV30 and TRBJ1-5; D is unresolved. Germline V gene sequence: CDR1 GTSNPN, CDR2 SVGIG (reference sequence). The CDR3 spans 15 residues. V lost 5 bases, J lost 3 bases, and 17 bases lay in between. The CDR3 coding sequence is TGTGCCTGGGCCTTGATGAACACCGTCAATCAGCCCCAGCATTTT. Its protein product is CAWALMNTVNQPQHF.

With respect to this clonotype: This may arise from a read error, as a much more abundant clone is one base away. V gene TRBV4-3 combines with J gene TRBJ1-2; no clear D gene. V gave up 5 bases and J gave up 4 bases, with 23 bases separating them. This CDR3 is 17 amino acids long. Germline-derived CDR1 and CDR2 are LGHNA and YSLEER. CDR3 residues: CASSRVVGRRKTYGYTF. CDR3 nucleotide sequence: TGCGCCAGCAGCAGGGTCGTAGGACGTCGAAAGACCTATGGCTACACCTTC.

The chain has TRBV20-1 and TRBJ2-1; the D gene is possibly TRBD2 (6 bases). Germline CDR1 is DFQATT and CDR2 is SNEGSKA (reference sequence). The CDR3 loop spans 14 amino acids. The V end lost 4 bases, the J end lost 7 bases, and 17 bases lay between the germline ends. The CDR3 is CSATEGGEGNEQFF. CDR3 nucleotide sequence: TGCAGTGCTACAGAGGGAGGAGAAGGGAATGAGCAGTTCTTC.

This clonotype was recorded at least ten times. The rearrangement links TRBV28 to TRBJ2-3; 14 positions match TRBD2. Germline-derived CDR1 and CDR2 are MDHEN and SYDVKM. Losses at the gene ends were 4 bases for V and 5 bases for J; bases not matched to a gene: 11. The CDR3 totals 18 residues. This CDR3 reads CASSSLGTSGRRVDTQYF. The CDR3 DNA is TGTGCCAGCAGTTCCCTCGGGACTAGCGGGAGAAGGGTAGATACGCAGTATTTT.

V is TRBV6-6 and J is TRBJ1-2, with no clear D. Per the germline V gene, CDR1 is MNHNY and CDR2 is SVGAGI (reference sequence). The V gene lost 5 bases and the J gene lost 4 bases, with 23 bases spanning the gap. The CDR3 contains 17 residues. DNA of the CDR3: TGTGCCAGCAGTAAAGCCCAAGGTGGGAAAAAGACCTATGGCTACACCTTC. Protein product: CASSKAQGGKKTYGYTF.

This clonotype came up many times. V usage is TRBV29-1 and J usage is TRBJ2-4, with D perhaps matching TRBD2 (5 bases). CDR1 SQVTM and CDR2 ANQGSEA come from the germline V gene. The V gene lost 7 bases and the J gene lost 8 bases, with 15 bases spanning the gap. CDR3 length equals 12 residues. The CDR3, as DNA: TGCAGCGCCACGGGAAACGGAGACATTCAGTACTTC. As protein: CSATGNGDIQYF.

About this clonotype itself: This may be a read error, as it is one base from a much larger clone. Written as DNA, the CDR3 is TGTGCCAGCAGCTATATCTTGTTTACCCGAGAGACCTATGGCTACACCTTC. As protein: CASSYILFTRETYGYTF. V gene TRBV7-8 combines with J gene TRBJ1-2, with D unresolved. This CDR3 has 17 amino acids. The germline V gene has CDR1 SGHVS and CDR2 FQNEAQ. The V and J ends lost 4 bases and 4 bases respectively, with 22 bases between them.

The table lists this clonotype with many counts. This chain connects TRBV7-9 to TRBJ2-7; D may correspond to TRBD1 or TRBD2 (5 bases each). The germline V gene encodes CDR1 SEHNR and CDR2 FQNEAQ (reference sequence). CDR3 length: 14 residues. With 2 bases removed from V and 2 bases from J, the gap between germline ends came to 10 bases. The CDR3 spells CASSLMGDPYEQYF. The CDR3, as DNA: TGTGCCAGCAGCTTAATGGGGGACCCCTACGAGCAGTACTTC.

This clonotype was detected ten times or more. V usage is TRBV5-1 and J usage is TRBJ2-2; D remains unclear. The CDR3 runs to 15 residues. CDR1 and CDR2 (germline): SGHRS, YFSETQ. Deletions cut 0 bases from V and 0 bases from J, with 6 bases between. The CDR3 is CASSLVGSNTGELFF. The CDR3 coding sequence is TGCGCCAGCAGCTTGGTAGGTTCGAACACCGGGGAGCTGTTTTTT.

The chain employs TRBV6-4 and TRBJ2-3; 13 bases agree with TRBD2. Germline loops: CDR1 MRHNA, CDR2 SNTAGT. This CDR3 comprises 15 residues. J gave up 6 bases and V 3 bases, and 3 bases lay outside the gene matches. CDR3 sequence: CASSEGTSGEDTQYF. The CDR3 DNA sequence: TGTGCCAGCAGTGAAGGGACTAGCGGGGAGGATACGCAGTATTTT.

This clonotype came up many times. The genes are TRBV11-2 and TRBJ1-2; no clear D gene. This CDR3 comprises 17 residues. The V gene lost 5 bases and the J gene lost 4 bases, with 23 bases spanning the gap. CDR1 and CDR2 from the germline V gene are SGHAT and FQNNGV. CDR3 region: CASSRRATSRKTYGYTF. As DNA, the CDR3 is TGTGCCAGCAGCCGGCGGGCAACAAGCAGAAAGACCTATGGCTACACCTTC.

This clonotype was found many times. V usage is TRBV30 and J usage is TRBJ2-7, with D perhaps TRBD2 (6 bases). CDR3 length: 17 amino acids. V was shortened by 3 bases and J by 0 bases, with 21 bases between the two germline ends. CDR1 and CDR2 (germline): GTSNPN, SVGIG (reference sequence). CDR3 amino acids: CAWRRKGGRPSSYEQYF. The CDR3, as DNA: TGTGCCTGGAGGCGAAAGGGAGGACGTCCGAGCTCCTACGAGCAGTACTTC.

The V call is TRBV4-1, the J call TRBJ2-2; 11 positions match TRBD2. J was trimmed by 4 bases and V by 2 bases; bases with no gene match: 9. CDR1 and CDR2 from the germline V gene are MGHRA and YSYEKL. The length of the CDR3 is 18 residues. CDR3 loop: CASSQRNLAGGGTGELFF. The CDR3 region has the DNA TGCGCCAGCAGCCAAAGGAACTTAGCGGGGGGGGGCACCGGGGAGCTGTTTTTT.

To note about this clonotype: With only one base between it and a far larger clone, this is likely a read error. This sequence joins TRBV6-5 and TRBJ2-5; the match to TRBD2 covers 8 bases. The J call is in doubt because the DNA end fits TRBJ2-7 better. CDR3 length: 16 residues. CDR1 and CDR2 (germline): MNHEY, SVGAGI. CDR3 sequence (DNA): TGTGTCAGCAGTTACTTCGGGGGGGGGCTCTCCTACGAGCAGTACTTC. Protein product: CVSSYFGGGLSYEQYF.

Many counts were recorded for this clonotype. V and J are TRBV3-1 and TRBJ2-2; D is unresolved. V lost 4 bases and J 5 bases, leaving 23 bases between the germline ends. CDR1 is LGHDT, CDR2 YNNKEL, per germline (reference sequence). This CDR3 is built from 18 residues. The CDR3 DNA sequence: TGTGCCAGCAGCCGTATTGGTCCCATTTCAGGCTTGACCGGGGAGCTGTTTTTT. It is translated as CASSRIGPISGLTGELFF. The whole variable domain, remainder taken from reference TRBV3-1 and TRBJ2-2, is DTAVSQTPKYLVTQMGNDKSIKCEQNLGHDTMYWYKQDSKKFLKIMFSYNNKELIINETVPNRFSPKSPDKAHLNLHINSLELGDSAVYFCASSRIGPISGLTGELFFGEGSRLTVL.

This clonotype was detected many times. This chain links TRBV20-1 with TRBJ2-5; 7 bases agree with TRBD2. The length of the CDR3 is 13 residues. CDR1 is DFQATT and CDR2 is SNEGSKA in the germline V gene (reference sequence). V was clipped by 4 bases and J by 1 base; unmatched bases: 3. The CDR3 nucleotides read TGCAGTGCTACTGGGGGGGGCCAAGAGACCCAGTACTTC. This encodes CSATGGGQETQYF.

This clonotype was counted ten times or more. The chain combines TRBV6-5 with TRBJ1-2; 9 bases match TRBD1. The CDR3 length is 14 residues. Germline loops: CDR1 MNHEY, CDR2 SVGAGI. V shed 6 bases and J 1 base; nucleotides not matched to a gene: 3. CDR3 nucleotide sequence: TGTGCCAGCAGCTGGACAGGGGATAACTATGGCTACACCTTC. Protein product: CASSWTGDNYGYTF.

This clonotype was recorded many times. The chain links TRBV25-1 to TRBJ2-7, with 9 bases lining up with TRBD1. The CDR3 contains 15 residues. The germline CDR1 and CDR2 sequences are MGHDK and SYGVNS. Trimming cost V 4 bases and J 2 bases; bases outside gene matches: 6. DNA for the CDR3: TGTGCCAGCAGTGCTCGGACAGGGGCCCCCTACGAGCAGTACTTC. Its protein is CASSARTGAPYEQYF.

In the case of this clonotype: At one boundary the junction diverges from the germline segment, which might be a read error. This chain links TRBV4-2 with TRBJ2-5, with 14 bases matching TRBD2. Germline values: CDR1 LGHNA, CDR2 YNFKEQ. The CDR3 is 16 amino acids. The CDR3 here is CASSQDGGLAGEAQYF. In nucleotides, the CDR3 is TGTGCCAGCAGCCAAGATGGGGGACTAGCGGGAGAGGCCCAGTACTTC.

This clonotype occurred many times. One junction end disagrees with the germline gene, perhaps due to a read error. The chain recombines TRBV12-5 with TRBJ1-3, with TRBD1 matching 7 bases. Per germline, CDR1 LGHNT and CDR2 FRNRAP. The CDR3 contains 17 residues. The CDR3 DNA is TGTGCTAGTCGTTTGTACAGGGGAAGTTACACTGGAAACACCATATATTTT. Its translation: CASRLYRGSYTGNTIYF. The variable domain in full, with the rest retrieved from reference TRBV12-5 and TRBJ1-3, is DARVTQTPRHKVTEMGQEVTMRCQPILGHNTVFWYRQTMMQGLELLAYFRNRAPLDDSGMPKDRFSAEMPDATLATLKIQPSEPRDSAVYFCASRLYRGSYTGNTIYFGEGSWLTVV.